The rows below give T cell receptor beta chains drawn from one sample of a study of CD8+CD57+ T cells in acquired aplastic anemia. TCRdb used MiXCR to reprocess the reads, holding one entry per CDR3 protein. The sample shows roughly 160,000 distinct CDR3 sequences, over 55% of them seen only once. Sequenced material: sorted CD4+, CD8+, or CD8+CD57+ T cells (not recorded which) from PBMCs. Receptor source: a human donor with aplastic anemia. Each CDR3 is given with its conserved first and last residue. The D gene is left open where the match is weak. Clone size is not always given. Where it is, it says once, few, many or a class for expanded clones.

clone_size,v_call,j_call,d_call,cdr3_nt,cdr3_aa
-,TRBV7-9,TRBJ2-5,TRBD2,TGTGCCAGCAGCTCCGGACTAGCGGGAGGCCGAAATTACTTC,CASSSGLAGGRNYF
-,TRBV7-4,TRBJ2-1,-,TGTGCCAGCAGCTTACAATCGACGGGGTTGTCATTCTACAATGAGCAGTTCTTC,CASSLQSTGLSFYNEQFF
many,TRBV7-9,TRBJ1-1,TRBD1,TGTGCCAGCAGCTTATTGGGACAGTACCATGAAGCTTTCTTT,CASSLLGQYHEAFF
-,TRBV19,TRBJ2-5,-,TGTGCCAGTAGTATTTCGCGCCGGGAGACCCAGTACTTC,CASSISRRETQYF
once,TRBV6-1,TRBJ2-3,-,TGTGCCAGCAGTGACATCACCTTATCTAGCACAGATACGCAGTATTTT,CASSDITLSSTDTQYF
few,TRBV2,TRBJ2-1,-,TGTGCCAGCAGTGATTCCCAATTGGACCATGAGCAGTTCTTC,CASSDSQLDHEQFF
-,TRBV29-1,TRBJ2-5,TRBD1,TGCAGCGGAGGGGACAGACCCCAAGAGACCCAGTACTTC,CSGGDRPQETQYF
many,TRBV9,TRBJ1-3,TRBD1,TGTGCCAGCAGCGCGACAGGGCTACATGGAAACACCATATATTTT,CASSATGLHGNTIYF
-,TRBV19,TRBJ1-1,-,TGTGCCAGTAGTCCCGCTTGGGGAACTGAAGCTTTCTTT,CASSPAWGTEAFF
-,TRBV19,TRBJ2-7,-,TGTGCCAGTAGCGCGACAGAGAGCTCCTACGAGCAGTACTTC,CASSATESSYEQYF
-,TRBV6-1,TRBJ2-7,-,TGTGCCAGCAGTGAAGGCGCTGTGGCGCGCGAGCAGTACTTC,CASSEGAVAREQYF
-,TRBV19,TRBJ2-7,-,TGTGCCAGTAGCGACCGTCCAACATACGAGCAGTACTTC,CASSDRPTYEQYF
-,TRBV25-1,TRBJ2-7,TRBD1,TGTGCCAGCAGTGACCTCCGGGACAGGTACTACGAGCAGTACTTC,CASSDLRDRYYEQYF
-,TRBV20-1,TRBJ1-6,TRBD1,TGCAGTGCTAGAGCCGCCGAGGGACAGGGCTATAATTCACCCCTCCACTTT,CSARAAEGQGYNSPLHF
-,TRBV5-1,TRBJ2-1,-,TGCGCCAGCGCGGGAAAGGGAGATTACAATGAGCAGTTCTTC,CASAGKGDYNEQFF
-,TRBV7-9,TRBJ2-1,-,TGTGCCAGCAGCCTGGACCTTTCTGTGAGCAATGAGCAGTTCTTC,CASSLDLSVSNEQFF
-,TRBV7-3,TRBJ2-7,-,TGTGCCAGCAGCTTATATCCAGGGGTCTACGAGCAGTACTTC,CASSLYPGVYEQYF
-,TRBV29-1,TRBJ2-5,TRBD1,TGCAGCGTTGGGCAGACAGGGACGTCAGAGACCCAGTACTTC,CSVGQTGTSETQYF
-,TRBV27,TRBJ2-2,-,-,CASGSGVHEQYFGELFF
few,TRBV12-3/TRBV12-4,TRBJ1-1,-,TGTGCCAGCAGTTTTAACACTGAAGCTTTCTTT,CASSFNTEAFF
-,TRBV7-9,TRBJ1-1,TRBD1,TGTGCCAGCAGCTCGGGACAGTACACTGAAGCTTTCTTT,CASSSGQYTEAFF
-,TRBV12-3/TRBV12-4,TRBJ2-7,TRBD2,TGTGCCAGCAGTTTCCCAGGGACTAGCGGGAGACCATACGAGCAGTACTTC,CASSFPGTSGRPYEQYF
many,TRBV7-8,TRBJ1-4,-,TGTGCCAGCAGCTTAGAAAGCGGGGCGATTACTGCAACTAATGAAAAACTGTTTTTT,CASSLESGAITATNEKLFF
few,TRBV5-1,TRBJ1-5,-,TGCGCCAGCAGCTTGGGACAGGAGGGACAGCCCCAGCATTTT,CASSLGQEGQPQHF
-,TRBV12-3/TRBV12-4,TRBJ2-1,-,TGTGCCAGCAGTTTAGAGCCTCCGACAAGGGATGAGCAGTTCTTC,CASSLEPPTRDEQFF
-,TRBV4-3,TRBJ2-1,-,TGCGCCAGCAGTCAGGTGGGGGGCGGTGAGCAGTTCTTC,CASSQVGGGEQFF
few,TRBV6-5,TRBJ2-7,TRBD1,TGTGCCAGCAGCCGGGACAGGGGCCGAAGCTCCTACGAGCAGTACTTC,CASSRDRGRSSYEQYF
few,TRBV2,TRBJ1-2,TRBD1,TGTGCCAGCAGTGAACTGGGACAGGGTACCGGCTACACCTTC,CASSELGQGTGYTF
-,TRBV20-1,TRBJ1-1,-,TGCAGTGCTAGAGATTCACCCTTGAACACTGAAGCTTTCTTT,CSARDSPLNTEAFF
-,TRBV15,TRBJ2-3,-,TGTGCCACCAGCCGCTGGCCTTTGGGCACAGATACGCAGTATTTT,CATSRWPLGTDTQYF
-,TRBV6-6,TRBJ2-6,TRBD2,TGTGCCAGCAGTAGTCCAGGGACTATCCTGACCGGGGCCAACGTCCTGACTTTC,CASSSPGTILTGANVLTF
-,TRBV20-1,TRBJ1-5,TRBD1,TGCAGTGCTAGACCAGGGGGCGAGGGCAATCAGCCCCAGCATTTT,CSARPGGEGNQPQHF
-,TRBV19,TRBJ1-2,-,TGTGCCAGTAGAAAACAGGTGGACTATGGCTACACCTTC,CASRKQVDYGYTF